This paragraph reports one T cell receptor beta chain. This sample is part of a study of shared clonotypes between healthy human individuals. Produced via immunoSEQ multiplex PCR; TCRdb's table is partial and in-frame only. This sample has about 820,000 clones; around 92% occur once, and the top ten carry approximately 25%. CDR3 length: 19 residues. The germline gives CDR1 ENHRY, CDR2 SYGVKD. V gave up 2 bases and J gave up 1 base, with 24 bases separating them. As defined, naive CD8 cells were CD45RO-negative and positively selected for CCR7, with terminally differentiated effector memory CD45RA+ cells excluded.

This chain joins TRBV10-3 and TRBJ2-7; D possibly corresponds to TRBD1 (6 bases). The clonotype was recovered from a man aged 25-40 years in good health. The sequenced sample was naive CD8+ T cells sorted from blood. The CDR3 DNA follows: TGTGCCATCAGTGAGCCGTTGGAAAGGGGCAGGGGTCCGTCCTACGAGCAGTACTTC. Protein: CAISEPLERGRGPSYEQYF.